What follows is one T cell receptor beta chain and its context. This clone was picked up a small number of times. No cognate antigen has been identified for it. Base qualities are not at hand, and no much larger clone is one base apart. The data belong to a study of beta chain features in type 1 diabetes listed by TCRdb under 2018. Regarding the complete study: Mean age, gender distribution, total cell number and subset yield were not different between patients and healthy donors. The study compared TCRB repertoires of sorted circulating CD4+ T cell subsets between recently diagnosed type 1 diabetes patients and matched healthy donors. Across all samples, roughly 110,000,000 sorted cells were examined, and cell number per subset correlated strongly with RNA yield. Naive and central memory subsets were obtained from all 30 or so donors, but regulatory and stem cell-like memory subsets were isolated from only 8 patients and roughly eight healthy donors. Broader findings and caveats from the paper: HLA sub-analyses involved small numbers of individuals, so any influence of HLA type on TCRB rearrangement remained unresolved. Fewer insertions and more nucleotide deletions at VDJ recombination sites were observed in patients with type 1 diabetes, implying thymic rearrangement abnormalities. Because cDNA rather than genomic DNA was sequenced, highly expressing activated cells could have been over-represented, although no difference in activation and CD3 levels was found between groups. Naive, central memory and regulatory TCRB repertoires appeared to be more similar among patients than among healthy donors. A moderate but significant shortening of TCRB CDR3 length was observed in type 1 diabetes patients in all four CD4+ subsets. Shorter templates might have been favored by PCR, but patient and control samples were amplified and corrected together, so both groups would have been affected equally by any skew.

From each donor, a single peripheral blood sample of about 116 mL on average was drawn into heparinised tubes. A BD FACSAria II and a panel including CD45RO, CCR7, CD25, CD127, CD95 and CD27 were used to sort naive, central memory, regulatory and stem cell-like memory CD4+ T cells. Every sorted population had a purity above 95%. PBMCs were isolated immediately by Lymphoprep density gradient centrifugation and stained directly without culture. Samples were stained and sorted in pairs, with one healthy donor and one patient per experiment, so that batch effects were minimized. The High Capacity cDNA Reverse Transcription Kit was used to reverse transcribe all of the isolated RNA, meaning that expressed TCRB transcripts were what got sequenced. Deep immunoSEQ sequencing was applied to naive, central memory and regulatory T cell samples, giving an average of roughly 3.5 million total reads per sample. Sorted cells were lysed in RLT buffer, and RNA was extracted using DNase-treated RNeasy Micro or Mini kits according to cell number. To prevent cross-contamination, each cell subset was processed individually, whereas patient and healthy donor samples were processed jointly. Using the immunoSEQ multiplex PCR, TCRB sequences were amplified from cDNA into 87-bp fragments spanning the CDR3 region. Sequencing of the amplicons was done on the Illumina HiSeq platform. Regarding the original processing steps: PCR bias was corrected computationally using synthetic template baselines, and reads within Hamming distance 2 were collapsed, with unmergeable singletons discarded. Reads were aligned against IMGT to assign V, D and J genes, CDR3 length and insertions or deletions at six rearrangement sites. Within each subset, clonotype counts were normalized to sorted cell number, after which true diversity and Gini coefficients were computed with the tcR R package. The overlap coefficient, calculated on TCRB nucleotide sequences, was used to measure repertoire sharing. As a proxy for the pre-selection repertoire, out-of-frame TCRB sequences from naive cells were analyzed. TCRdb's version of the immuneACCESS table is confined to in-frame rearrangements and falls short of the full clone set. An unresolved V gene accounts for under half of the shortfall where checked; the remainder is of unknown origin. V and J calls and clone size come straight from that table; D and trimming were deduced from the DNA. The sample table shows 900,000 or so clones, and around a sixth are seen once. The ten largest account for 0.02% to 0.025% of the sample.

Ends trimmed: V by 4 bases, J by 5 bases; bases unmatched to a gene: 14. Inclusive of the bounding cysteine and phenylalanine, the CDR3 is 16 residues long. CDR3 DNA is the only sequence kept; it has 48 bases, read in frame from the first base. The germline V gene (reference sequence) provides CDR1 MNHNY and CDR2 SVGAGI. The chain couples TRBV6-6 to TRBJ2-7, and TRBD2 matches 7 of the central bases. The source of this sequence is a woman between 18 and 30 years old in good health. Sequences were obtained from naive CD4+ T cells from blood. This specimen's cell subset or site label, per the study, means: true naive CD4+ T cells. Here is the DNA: TGTGCCAGCAGTTTCCGTAGGGCGGGAGCCAGTAACGAGCAGTACTTC. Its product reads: CASSFRRAGASNEQYF.